Sequencing of this T cell receptor (beta chain) was carried out in a study of control samples from healthy donors and cancer patients. The CDR3 has 15 residues. V lost 4 bases and J lost 4, with 15 bases in between. Germline V gives CDR1 SGHRS, CDR2 YFSETQ. Data came from immunoSEQ multiplex PCR; TCRdb stores just in-frame clones and leaves some out. In the table there are 11,000 to 15,000 clones, roughly 77% of which are singletons. The TCR sequence derives from a female donor with lung cancer. The chain combines TRBV5-1 with TRBJ2-1, with D hard to call. The sequenced sample was formalin-fixed, paraffin-embedded tissue. CDR3 in DNA: TGCGCCAGCAGCCCCCAGGCACTCAGTTACAATGAGCAGTTCTTC. Amino acids: CASSPQALSYNEQFF.